This TCR beta chain emerged from a study of blood T cell repertoires in COVID-19 (dated by TCRdb to the early 2020s). With regard to the full study: Samples from collaborators originated in the United States, Italy and Spain and spanned both the acute and convalescent phases of COVID-19. Where HLA class I and class II types were available, the types were taken from metadata supplied by the sample provider, not from assay-based typing. A freely available public database, intended as a resource for researchers studying the immune response to SARS-CoV-2, is where the repertoires were released. The material from the prospective study consisted of cDNA or gDNA derived from T cells, B-cell-depleted T cells, or PBMCs. Samples came from the ongoing ImmuneRACE study (first 160 participants) plus 1,254 subjects from 6 global collaborators. Nearly every sample came with metadata listing a de-identified subject ID, COVID-19 status, age in years and sex. The dataset comprised deeply sampled blood TCRbeta repertoires from subjects exposed to, actively infected with, or recovered from COVID-19. General conclusions and limits of the study: The quantity of clinical and demographic metadata differed by source and by participant and was supplied without curation.

For this clone: Its antigen target is currently unknown. Base qualities were left out, and no much larger clone turns up one base away.

The immunoSEQ Assay, a bias-controlled multiplex PCR, was used to amplify TCRbeta CDR3 regions from genomic DNA. On the authors' methods: Within the assay, amplification of reference gene primers was used to estimate how many nucleated cells each sample contained. To quantify the absolute abundance of each unique TCRbeta CDR3 rearrangement, sequence reads were collapsed and filtered. Productive Simpson clonality was computed per sample as the square root of Simpson's diversity index over productive rearrangements. The clones in this table, taken by TCRdb from immuneACCESS, are in-frame only. Not every clone is retained; where verified, under half of the shortfall comes from an unresolved V gene, and the cause of the rest is unknown. V and J calls and clone size are as listed in that table; D and trimming were resolved from the DNA. Within this sample are about 170,000 clones, with around 89% of them counted one time only. The top ten clones comprise around a quarter of the sample.

V is pared back by 5 bases and J by 4 bases, with 14 bases lying between the germline termini. CDR1 is given as LGHNT and CDR2 as FRNRAP, both from the germline V gene. There are 14 amino acids in the CDR3, from cysteine to phenylalanine inclusive. Only CDR3 DNA remains: 42 bases, in frame from the first base. Each collaborating institution followed its own protocols to collect whole blood in K2EDTA tubes. For TCRbeta analysis, collaborators shipped samples in one of three forms: frozen whole blood, isolated PBMCs, or DNA extracted from either of those sample types. The receptor chain draws on TRBV12-5 and TRBJ1-1; TRBD1 is a weak D gene call, 6 bases matching. The source is a man aged 55 to 70 with acute or convalescent COVID-19. The sequenced sample consisted of peripheral blood. The nucleotide sequence reads as follows: TGTGCTAGTGGTCTGGGGGTAGGGGGCACTGAAGCTTTCTTT. It encodes CASGLGVGGTEAFF.